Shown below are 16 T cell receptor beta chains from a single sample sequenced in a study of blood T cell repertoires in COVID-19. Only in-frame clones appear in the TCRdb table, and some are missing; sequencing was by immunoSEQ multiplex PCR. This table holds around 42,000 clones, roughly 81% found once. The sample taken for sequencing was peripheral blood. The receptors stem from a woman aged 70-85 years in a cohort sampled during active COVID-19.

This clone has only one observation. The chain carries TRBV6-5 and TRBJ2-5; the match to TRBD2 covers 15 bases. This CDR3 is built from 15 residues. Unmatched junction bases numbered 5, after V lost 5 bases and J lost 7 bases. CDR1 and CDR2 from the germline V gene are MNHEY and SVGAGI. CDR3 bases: TGTGCCAGCAGTCTCGTGGGACTAGCGGGAGGGACCCAGTACTTC. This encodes CASSLVGLAGGTQYF.

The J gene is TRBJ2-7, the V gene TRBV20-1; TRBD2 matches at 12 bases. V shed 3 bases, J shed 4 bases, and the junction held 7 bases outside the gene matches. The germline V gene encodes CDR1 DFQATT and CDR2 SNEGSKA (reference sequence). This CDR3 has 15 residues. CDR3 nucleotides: TGCAGTGCTAGTGAAGGACTAGCGGGATTGTACGAGCAGTACTTC. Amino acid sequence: CSASEGLAGLYEQYF.

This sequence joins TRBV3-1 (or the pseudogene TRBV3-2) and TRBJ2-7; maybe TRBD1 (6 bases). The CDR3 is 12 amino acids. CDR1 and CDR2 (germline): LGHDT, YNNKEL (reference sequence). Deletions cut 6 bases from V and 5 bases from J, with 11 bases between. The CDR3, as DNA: TGTGCCAGCAGGGGCTCAGGGGACGAGCAGTACTTC. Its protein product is CASRGSGDEQYF.

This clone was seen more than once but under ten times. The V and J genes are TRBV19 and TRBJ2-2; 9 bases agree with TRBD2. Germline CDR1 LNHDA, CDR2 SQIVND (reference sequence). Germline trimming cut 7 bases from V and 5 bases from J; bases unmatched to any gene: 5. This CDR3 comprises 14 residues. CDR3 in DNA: TGTGCCAGTACTAGCGGGATCACGACCGGGGAGCTGTTTTTT. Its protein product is CASTSGITTGELFF.

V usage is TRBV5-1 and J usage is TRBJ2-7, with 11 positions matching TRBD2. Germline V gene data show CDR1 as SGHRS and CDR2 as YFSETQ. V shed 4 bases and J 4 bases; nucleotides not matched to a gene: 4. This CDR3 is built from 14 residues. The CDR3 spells CASSAGLAVYEQYF. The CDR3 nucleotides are TGCGCCAGCAGCGCGGGACTAGCGGTATACGAGCAGTACTTC.

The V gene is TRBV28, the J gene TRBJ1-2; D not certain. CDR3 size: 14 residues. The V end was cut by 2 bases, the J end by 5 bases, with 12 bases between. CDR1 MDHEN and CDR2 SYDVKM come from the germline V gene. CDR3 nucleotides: TGTGCCAGCAGTTTACGGGGTGCAGGATATGGCTACACCTTC. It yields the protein CASSLRGAGYGYTF.

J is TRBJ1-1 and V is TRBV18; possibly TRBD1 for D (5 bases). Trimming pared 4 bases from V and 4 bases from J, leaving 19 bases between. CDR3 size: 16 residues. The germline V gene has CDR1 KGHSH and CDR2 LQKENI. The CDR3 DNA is TGTGCCAGCTCACAGCAAGTGCAGGGTGCGGCCACTGAAGCTTTCTTT. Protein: CASSQQVQGAATEAFF.

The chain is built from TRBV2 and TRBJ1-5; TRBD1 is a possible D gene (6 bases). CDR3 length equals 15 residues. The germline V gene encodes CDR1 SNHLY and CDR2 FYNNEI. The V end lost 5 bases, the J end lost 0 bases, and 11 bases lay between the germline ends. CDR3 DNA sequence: TGTGCCAGCAGTAGGTACAGGGATAGCAATCAGCCCCAGCATTTT. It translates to CASSRYRDSNQPQHF.

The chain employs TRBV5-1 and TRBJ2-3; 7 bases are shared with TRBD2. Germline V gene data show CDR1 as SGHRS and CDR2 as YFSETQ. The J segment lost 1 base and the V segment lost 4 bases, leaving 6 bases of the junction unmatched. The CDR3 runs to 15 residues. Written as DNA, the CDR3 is TGCGCCAGCAGCCCGGGGGGACTGGGCACAGATACGCAGTATTTT. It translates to CASSPGGLGTDTQYF.

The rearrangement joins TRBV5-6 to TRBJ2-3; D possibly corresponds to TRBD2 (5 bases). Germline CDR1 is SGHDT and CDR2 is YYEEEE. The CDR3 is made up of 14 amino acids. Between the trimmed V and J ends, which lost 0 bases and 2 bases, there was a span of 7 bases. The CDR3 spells CASSLGGVTDTQYF. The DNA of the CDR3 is TGTGCCAGCAGCTTGGGGGGAGTCACAGATACGCAGTATTTT.

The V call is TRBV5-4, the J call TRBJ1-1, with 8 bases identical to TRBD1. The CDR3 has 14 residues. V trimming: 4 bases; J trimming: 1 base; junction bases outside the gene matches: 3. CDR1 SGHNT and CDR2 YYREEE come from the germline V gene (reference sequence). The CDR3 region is CASSAGTGNTEAFF. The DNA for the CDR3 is TGTGCCAGCAGCGCCGGGACAGGGAACACTGAAGCTTTCTTT.

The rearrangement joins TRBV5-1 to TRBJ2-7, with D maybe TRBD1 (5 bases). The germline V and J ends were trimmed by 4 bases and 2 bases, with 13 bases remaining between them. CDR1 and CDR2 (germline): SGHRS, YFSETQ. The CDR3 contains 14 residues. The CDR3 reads CASSPGQGPYEQYF. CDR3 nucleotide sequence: TGCGCCAGCAGCCCCGGGCAGGGCCCCTACGAGCAGTACTTC. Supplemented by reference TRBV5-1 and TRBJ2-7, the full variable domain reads KAGVTQTPRYLIKTRGQQVTLSCSPISGHRSVSWYQQTPGQGLQFLFEYFSETQRNKGNFPGRFSGRQFSNSRSEMNVSTLELGDSALYLCASSPGQGPYEQYFGPGTRLTVT.

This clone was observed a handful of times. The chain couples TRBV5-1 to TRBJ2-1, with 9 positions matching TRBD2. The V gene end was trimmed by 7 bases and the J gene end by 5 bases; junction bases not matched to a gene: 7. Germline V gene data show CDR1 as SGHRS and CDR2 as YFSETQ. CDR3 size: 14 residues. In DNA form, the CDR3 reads TGCGCCAGCGGACCCCCTAGCGGGAACAATGAGCAGTTCTTC. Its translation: CASGPPSGNNEQFF.

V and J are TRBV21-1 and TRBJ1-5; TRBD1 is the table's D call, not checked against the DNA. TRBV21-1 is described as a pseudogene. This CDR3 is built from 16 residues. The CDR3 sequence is CASSKADRGRGQPQHF. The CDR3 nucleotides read TGTGCCAGCAGCAAAGCGGACAGGGGGCGCGGACAGCCCCAGCATTTT.

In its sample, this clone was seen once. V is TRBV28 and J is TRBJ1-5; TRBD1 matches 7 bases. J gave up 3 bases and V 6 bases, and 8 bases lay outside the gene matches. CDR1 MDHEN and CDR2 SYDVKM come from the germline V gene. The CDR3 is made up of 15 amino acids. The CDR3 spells CASSRQGQHNQPQHF. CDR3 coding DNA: TGTGCCAGCAGCCGACAGGGACAGCACAATCAGCCCCAGCATTTT.

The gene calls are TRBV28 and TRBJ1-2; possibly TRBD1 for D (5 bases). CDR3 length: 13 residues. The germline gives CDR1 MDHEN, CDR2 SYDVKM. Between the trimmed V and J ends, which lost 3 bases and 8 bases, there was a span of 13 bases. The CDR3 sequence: CASSFQGFNGYTF. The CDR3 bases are TGTGCCAGCAGTTTCCAGGGCTTTAACGGCTACACCTTC.